The 30 T cell receptor beta chains in this list originate from one sample, sequenced in a study of T cell repertoires in cytomegalovirus infection. Their cognate antigens are unknown. Each CDR3 protein gets one entry after TCRdb re-called the reads with MiXCR. This table has approximately 910,000 distinct CDR3 sequences, around a third appearing once. The sequencing here drew on cultured CD8+ T cells from PBMCs, taken from culture after CMV antigen stimulation. Receptors were obtained from a human donor in good health (CMV status not recorded). Some clones in this sample may be carry-over from other donors' samples.

This clonotype was recorded a few times. The V call is TRBV6-1, the J call TRBJ2-5, with D possibly TRBD1 on 5 matching bases. CDR3 length: 16 amino acids. V was pared by 6 bases and J by 0 bases, with 17 bases between. CDR1 is MNHNS, CDR2 SASEGT, per germline. The CDR3 nucleotides read TGTGCCAGCAGCCAAGGGGTGCGGTCGTACCAAGAGACCCAGTACTTC. The encoded protein is CASSQGVRSYQETQYF.

This clonotype was seen a few times. The chain is built from TRBV9 and TRBJ2-7, with no clear D. CDR1 and CDR2 from the germline V gene are SGDLS and YYNGEE. The CDR3 is made up of 12 amino acids. Trimming stripped 4 bases from V and 5 bases from J, with 10 bases between. CDR3 region: CASSYAPNEQYF. Written as DNA, the CDR3 is TGTGCCAGCAGCTACGCTCCCAACGAGCAGTACTTC.

This sequence joins TRBV7-9 and TRBJ2-3; D not resolved. V lost 3 bases, J lost 4 bases, and 5 bases lay in between. The CDR3 length is 12 residues. Germline CDR1 SEHNR, CDR2 FQNEAQ (reference sequence). CDR3 region: CASSFKPDTQYF. The DNA for the CDR3 is TGTGCCAGCAGCTTCAAGCCAGATACGCAGTATTTT.

In this sample, this clonotype turned up a few times. This chain links TRBV7-8 with TRBJ1-1; 7 nucleotides line up with TRBD1. The junction had 7 bases not matched to a gene; V was cut back by 3 bases and J by 3 bases. CDR3 length: 15 residues. Germline CDR1 and CDR2: SGHVS and FQNEAQ. The CDR3 here is CASSFRTGGHTEAFF. DNA of the CDR3: TGTGCCAGCAGCTTTAGGACAGGCGGTCACACTGAAGCTTTCTTT.

The chain couples TRBV27 to TRBJ1-1; D unclear. Germline V gene lookup returns CDR1 MNHEY and CDR2 SMNVEV (reference sequence). V lost 8 bases and J lost 4, with 17 bases in between. The CDR3 totals 14 residues. The CDR3 DNA is TGTGCCAGCGGCTCGGGTCACGGGAGCACTGAAGCTTTCTTT. The encoded protein is CASGSGHGSTEAFF.

The table lists this clonotype with a few counts. The rearrangement links TRBV6-1 to TRBJ2-3, with 8 bases identical to TRBD2. V was clipped by 3 bases and J by 3 bases; unmatched bases: 8. The CDR3 has 16 amino acids. The germline V gene encodes CDR1 MNHNS and CDR2 SASEGT. CDR3 protein: CASSDGGAGRTDTQYF. The CDR3 nucleotides are TGTGCCAGCAGTGACGGGGGGGCCGGTCGGACAGATACGCAGTATTTT.

This clonotype was seen a few times. This rearrangement joins TRBV6-5 to TRBJ1-5; D possibly corresponds to TRBD1 (5 bases). The CDR3 is 14 amino acids. Trimming removed 2 bases from V and 3 bases from J, with 8 bases in between. CDR1 and CDR2 from the germline V gene are MNHEY and SVGAGI. CDR3 residues: CASSYRGVNQPQHF. CDR3 coding DNA: TGTGCCAGCAGTTACCGGGGGGTCAATCAGCCCCAGCATTTT.

The V gene is TRBV6-1, the J gene TRBJ1-5, with no clear D. Deletions cut 3 bases from V and 5 bases from J, with 17 bases between. The CDR3 extends over 16 amino acids. Looked up from germline, CDR1 is MNHNS and CDR2 is SASEGT. The CDR3 DNA is TGTGCCAGCAGTGAGTTCAACGGCCGAGGCGATCAGCCCCAGCATTTT. Its protein is CASSEFNGRGDQPQHF.

V is TRBV7-9 and J is TRBJ2-5; D remains ambiguous. The CDR3 is made up of 14 amino acids. V was cut by 1 base and J by 5 bases, with 11 bases left in between. Germline-derived CDR1 and CDR2 are SEHNR and FQNEAQ (reference sequence). The CDR3 DNA reads TGTGCCAGCAGCTTAGTTCTCCCGGGTGAGACCCAGTACTTC. Encoded protein: CASSLVLPGETQYF.

This chain connects TRBV28 to TRBJ1-3, with 9 bases that match TRBD1. Germline V gives CDR1 MDHEN, CDR2 SYDVKM. The CDR3 consists of 16 residues. V lost 4 bases to trimming and J lost 0 bases; unmatched junction nucleotides: 4. The DNA for the CDR3 is TGTGCCAGCAGTTCCCTGGACAGGGGCTCTGGAAACACCATATATTTT. Its translation is CASSSLDRGSGNTIYF. Full variable domain (remainder filled in from reference TRBV28 and TRBJ1-3): DVKVTQSSRYLVKRTGEKVFLECVQDMDHENMFWYRQDPGLGLRLIYFSYDVKMKEKGDIPEGYSVSREKKERFSLILESASTNQTSMYLCASSSLDRGSGNTIYFGEGSWLTVV.

This clonotype was counted at least ten times. The V call is TRBV7-8, the J call TRBJ2-5; TRBD2 matches 13 bases. V lost 5 bases and J lost 5; bases outside the gene matches: 11. CDR3 length: 17 residues. Germline V gene lookup returns CDR1 SGHVS and CDR2 FQNEAQ. Here the CDR3 reads CASSPSRLAGGEETQYF. DNA for the CDR3: TGTGCCAGCAGCCCGTCCAGACTAGCGGGGGGCGAGGAGACCCAGTACTTC. The full variable domain, in which reference TRBV7-8 and TRBJ2-5 provide the parts outside the CDR3, is GAGVSQSPRYKVAKRGQDVALRCDPISGHVSLFWYQQALGQGPEFLTYFQNEAQLDKSGLPSDRFFAERPEGSVSTLKIQRTQQEDSAVYLCASSPSRLAGGEETQYFGPGTRLLVL.

As regards this clonotype: This may arise from a read error, as a much more abundant clone is one base away. The chain uses TRBV11-3 and TRBJ2-2; 10 bases agree with TRBD2. CDR1 and CDR2 (germline): SGHNT, YENEEA. The CDR3 is 16 amino acids. The CDR3: CANSFTSGDYTGELFF. The CDR3 coding sequence is TGTGCCAACAGCTTTACTAGCGGGGATTACACCGGGGAGCTGTTTTTT.

The chain combines TRBV7-4 with TRBJ1-4, with a weak D call TRBD1 (5 bases). Between the trimmed V and J ends, which lost 11 bases and 6 bases, there was a span of 16 bases. The CDR3 runs to 13 residues. Per germline, CDR1 SGHVT and CDR2 SQSDAQ. The CDR3, as DNA: TGTGCCGCAGCAGCCCGAGGGGATGAAAAACTGTTTTTT. Translated, it gives CAAAARGDEKLFF.

This clonotype was picked up a small number of times. V usage is TRBV27 and J usage is TRBJ1-4; 8 nucleotides match TRBD1. The V gene end was trimmed by 5 bases and the J gene end by 7 bases; junction bases not matched to a gene: 18. Germline loops: CDR1 MNHEY, CDR2 SMNVEV (reference sequence). The CDR3 runs 18 residues. CDR3 in DNA: TGTGCCAGCAGTCCCGGACGGGACAGGCGGACCTTGGCTGAAAAACTGTTTTTT. It is translated as CASSPGRDRRTLAEKLFF.

This clonotype was detected only a few times. The chain recombines TRBV7-8 with TRBJ1-5; 9 nucleotides align to TRBD1. V shed 4 bases and J 5 bases; nucleotides not matched to a gene: 6. This CDR3 region has 15 residues. Germline loops: CDR1 SGHVS, CDR2 FQNEAQ. CDR3 protein: CASSSRDRADQPQHF. For the CDR3, the DNA is TGTGCCAGCAGCTCCCGGGACAGGGCCGATCAGCCCCAGCATTTT.

The chain carries TRBV27 and TRBJ2-7, with D hard to call. The V and J ends lost 6 bases and 9 bases respectively, with 18 bases between them. Germline-derived CDR1 and CDR2 are MNHEY and SMNVEV (reference sequence). The CDR3 runs to 13 residues. Here the CDR3 reads CASRPLGYSAQYV. The CDR3 DNA reads as TGTGCCAGCAGACCCCTGGGTTACTCCGCGCAGTACGTC.

This chain links TRBV6-5 with TRBJ1-6; D remains ambiguous. The V end lost 3 bases, the J end lost 9 bases, and 9 bases lay between the germline ends. Germline loops: CDR1 MNHEY, CDR2 SVGAGI. The CDR3 is 13 residues long. The CDR3 loop is CASSYNSASPLHF. CDR3 bases: TGTGCCAGCAGTTATAACAGCGCTTCACCCCTCCACTTT.

The V gene is TRBV19, the J gene TRBJ2-7; D remains unclear. CDR1 is LNHDA and CDR2 is SQIVND in the germline V gene (reference sequence). This CDR3 comprises 14 residues. The germline V and J ends were trimmed by 1 base and 2 bases, with 9 bases remaining between them. CDR3 loop: CASSIADNTYEQYF. The CDR3 DNA follows: TGTGCCAGTAGTATAGCTGACAACACCTACGAGCAGTACTTC.

This clonotype was detected only a few times. The chain combines TRBV6-1 with TRBJ1-5; unclear D gene. Trimming stripped 5 bases from V and 0 bases from J, with 8 bases between. Germline-derived CDR1 and CDR2 are MNHNS and SASEGT. The CDR3 totals 14 residues. This chain's CDR3 is CASSSMNSNQPQHF. The CDR3 DNA follows: TGTGCCAGCAGTTCGATGAATAGCAATCAGCCCCAGCATTTT.

This clonotype was seen repeatedly, ten times or more. The rearrangement joins TRBV7-9 to TRBJ1-1; D unclear. The germline V gene encodes CDR1 SEHNR and CDR2 FQNEAQ (reference sequence). The CDR3 consists of 16 residues. The V end lost 5 bases, the J end lost 6 bases, and 22 bases lay between the germline ends. The CDR3 nucleotides read TGTGCCAGCAGCCTTTTGCGGGTGAGGTTTCCGGCTGAAGCTTTCTTT. This encodes CASSLLRVRFPAEAFF.

This clonotype has only a few counts. This chain connects TRBV7-6 to TRBJ2-7, with D maybe TRBD2 (5 bases). The CDR3 spans 15 residues. Per germline, CDR1 SGHVS and CDR2 FNYEAQ. V was cut by 5 bases and J by 4 bases, with 18 bases left in between. The CDR3 DNA sequence: TGTGCCAGCAGCGGTTATACCGGCTTAGCGTACGAGCAGTACTTC. It specifies CASSGYTGLAYEQYF.

This rearrangement joins TRBV23-1 to TRBJ1-4, with D possibly TRBD1 on 6 matching bases. Being an ORF, TRBV23-1 has a function that is uncertain. V dropped 2 bases and J dropped 0 bases, with 22 bases sitting between them. The CDR3 is 20 amino acids. This CDR3 reads CASSQRPKPGHLATNEKLFF. The CDR3 DNA is TGCGCCAGCAGTCAACGACCAAAACCGGGACACCTTGCAACTAATGAAAAACTGTTTTTT.

The J gene is TRBJ2-1, the V gene TRBV6-2 or TRBV6-3; unclear D gene. The CDR3 spans 14 residues. Trimming took off 3 bases at V and 10 bases at J, with 16 bases between the two ends. Per the germline V gene, CDR1 is MNHEY and CDR2 is SVGEGT. The CDR3 sequence is CASSYLPSGGEQFF. As DNA, the CDR3 is TGTGCCAGCAGTTATCTCCCCTCGGGCGGCGAGCAGTTCTTC.

The chain has TRBV7-1 and TRBJ1-2; 11 positions match TRBD1. TRBV7-1 is an ORF; its function is uncertain. This CDR3 is 19 amino acids long. The ends lost 4 bases at V and 4 bases at J; junction bases unmatched: 17. Here the CDR3 reads CASSWGTGGSSINGYGYTF. In nucleotides, the CDR3 is TGTGCCAGCAGCTGGGGGACAGGGGGATCCTCTATTAATGGCTATGGCTACACCTTC.

The J gene is TRBJ2-3, the V gene TRBV7-6; TRBD2 matches at 11 bases. The CDR3 totals 16 residues. From germline, CDR1 is SGHVS and CDR2 FNYEAQ. V lost 1 base, J lost 7 bases, and 7 bases stayed unmatched. Here the CDR3 reads CASSLELAGASHTQYF. Here the CDR3 DNA reads TGTGCCAGCAGCTTAGAACTAGCGGGGGCCTCTCATACGCAGTATTTT. Full variable domain (remainder filled in from reference TRBV7-6 and TRBJ2-3): GAGVSQSPRYKVTKRGQDVALRCDPISGHVSLYWYRQALGQGPEFLTYFNYEAQQDKSGLPNDRFSAERPEGSISTLTIQRTEQRDSAMYRCASSLELAGASHTQYFGPGTRLTVL.

This clonotype was seen many times. V and J are TRBV7-2 and TRBJ2-1; D might be TRBD1 or TRBD2, each matching 5 bases. The CDR3 consists of 13 residues. The germline CDR1 and CDR2 sequences are SGHTA and FQGNSA. Trimming cost V 4 bases and J 7 bases, with 11 bases left between them. The DNA for the CDR3 is TGTGCCAGCAGCTCCGGGACGGCTAATGAGCAGTTCTTC. Its translation: CASSSGTANEQFF.

In this sample, this clonotype turned up a few times. The chain employs TRBV6-2 or TRBV6-3 and TRBJ2-1; TRBD1 or TRBD2 may be the D gene (5 bases each). Germline CDR1 reads MNHEY; CDR2 reads SVGEGT. The CDR3 has 15 amino acids. Trimming took 4 bases from V and 2 from J, leaving 12 bases between them. DNA for the CDR3: TGTGCCAGCAGTTGGGCAGGGACCCCCTACAATGAGCAGTTCTTC. Protein product: CASSWAGTPYNEQFF.

This clonotype was picked up a small number of times. The J gene is TRBJ2-7, the V gene TRBV6-2 or TRBV6-3; D might be TRBD2 (6 bases). V was trimmed by 6 bases and J by 3 bases, leaving 12 bases between them. CDR3 length: 13 amino acids. Germline CDR1 MNHEY, CDR2 SVGEGT. CDR3 DNA: TGTGCCAGCAGCTCTACGGGAGTCTACGAGCAGTACGTC. It translates to CASSSTGVYEQYV.

This clonotype was detected ten times or more. The chain couples TRBV7-9 to TRBJ2-2, with 12 bases matching TRBD2. Germline V gene sequence: CDR1 SEHNR, CDR2 FQNEAQ (reference sequence). The junction had 3 bases not matched to a gene; V was cut back by 4 bases and J by 0 bases. This CDR3 region has 17 residues. CDR3 sequence (DNA): TGTGCCAGCAGCTCCCGGACTAGCGGGACGAACACCGGGGAGCTGTTTTTT. Amino acid sequence: CASSSRTSGTNTGELFF.

This clonotype was detected ten times or more. V gene TRBV7-6 combines with J gene TRBJ2-1; TRBD2 is a possible D gene (5 bases). V lost 1 base, J lost 4 bases, and 11 bases lay in between. Per the germline V gene, CDR1 is SGHVS and CDR2 is FNYEAQ. The CDR3 spans 15 residues. DNA of the CDR3: TGTGCCAGCAGCTTAGATTTAGCGACTTACAATGAGCAGTTCTTC. It codes for CASSLDLATYNEQFF.